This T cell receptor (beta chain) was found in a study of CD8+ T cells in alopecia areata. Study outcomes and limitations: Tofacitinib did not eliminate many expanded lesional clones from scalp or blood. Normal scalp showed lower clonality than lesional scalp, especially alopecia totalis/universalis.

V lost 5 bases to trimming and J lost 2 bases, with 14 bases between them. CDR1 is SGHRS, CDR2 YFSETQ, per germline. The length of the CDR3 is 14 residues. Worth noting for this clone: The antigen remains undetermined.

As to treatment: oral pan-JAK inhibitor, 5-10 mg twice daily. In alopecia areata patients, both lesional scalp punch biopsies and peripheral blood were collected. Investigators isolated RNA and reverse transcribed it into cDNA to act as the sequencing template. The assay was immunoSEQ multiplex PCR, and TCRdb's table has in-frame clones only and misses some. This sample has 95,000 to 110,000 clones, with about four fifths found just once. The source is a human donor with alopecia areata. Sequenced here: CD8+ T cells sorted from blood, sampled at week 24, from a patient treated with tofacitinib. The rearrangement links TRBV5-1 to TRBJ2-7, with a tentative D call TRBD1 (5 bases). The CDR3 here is CASSWRTRTYEQYF. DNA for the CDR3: TGCGCCAGCAGTTGGCGGACAAGAACCTACGAGCAGTACTTC.